The entry below gives a single TCR beta chain sequence along with its context. The sample originates from a study of T cell changes during pregnancy in multiple sclerosis. CDR1 and CDR2 from the germline V gene are SNHLY and FYNNEI. CDR3 length equals 14 residues. Germline trimming cut 5 bases from V and 6 bases from J; bases unmatched to any gene: 5. Clones were read by immunoSEQ multiplex PCR, and TCRdb kept only the in-frame ones, dropping some. The sample holds approximately 84,000 clones, over 85% seen once. This TCR was sampled from a female donor in good health, enrolled as a control in a pregnancy study. The J gene is TRBJ2-3, the V gene TRBV2; 10 nucleotides match TRBD2. This specimen consisted of peripheral blood, obtained in the second trimester of pregnancy. CDR3 amino acids: CASSTSGRGDTQYF. CDR3 bases: TGTGCCAGCAGTACCAGCGGGAGGGGGGATACGCAGTATTTT.